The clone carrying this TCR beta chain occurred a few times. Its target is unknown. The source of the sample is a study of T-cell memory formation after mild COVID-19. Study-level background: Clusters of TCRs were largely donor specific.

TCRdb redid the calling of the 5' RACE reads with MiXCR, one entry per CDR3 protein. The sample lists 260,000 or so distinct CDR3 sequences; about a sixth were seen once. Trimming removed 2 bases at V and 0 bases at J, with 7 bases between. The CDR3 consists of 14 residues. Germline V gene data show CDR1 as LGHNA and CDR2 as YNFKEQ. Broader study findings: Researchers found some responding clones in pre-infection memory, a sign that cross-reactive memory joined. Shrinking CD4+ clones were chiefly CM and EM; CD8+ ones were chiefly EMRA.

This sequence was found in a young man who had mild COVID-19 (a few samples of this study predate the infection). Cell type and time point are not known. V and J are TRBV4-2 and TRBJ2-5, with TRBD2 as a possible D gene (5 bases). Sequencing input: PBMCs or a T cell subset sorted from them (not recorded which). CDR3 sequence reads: CASSQLTNQETQYF. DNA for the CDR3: TGTGCCAGCAGCCAACTGACTAACCAAGAGACCCAGTACTTC.